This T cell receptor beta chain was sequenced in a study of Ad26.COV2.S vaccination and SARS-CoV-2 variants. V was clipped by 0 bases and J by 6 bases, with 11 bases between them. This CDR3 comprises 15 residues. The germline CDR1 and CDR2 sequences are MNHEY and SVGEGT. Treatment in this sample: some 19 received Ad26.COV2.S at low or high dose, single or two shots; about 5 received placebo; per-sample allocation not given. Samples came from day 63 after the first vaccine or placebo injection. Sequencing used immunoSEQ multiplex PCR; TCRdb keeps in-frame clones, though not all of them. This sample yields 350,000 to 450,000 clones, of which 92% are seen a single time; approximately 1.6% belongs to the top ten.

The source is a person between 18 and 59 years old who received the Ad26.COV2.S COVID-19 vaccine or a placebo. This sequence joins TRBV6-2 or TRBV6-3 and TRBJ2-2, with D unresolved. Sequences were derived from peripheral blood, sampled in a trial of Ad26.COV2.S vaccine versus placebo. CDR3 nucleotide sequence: TGTGCCAGCAGTTACTCAAGTCCTCCCTCCGGGGAGCTGTTTTTT. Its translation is CASSYSSPPSGELFF.